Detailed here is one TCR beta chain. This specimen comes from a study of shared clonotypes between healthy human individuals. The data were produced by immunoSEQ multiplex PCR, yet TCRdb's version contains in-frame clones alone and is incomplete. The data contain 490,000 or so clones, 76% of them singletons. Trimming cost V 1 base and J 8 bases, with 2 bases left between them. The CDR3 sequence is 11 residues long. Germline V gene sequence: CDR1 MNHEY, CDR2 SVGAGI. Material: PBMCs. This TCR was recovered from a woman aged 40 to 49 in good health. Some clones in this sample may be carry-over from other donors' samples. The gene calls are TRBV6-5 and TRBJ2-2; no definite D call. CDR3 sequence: CASSYLGELFF. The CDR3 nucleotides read TGTGCCAGCAGTTACTTAGGGGAGCTGTTTTTT.